This TCR beta chain was captured in a study of memory CD4+ T cells and cytomegalovirus serostatus. Between the trimmed V and J ends, which lost 6 bases and 2 bases, there was a span of 16 bases. The CDR3 consists of 16 residues. Germline V CDR1 and CDR2: MDHEN, SYDVKM. The sort gate was single viable CD3+CD4+CD8-CD45RO+ cells for memory CD4+ T cells. Data came from immunoSEQ multiplex PCR; TCRdb stores just in-frame clones and leaves some out. The sample has 60,000 to 70,000 clones, about 80% seen once; the top ten hold 4% to 5%. This clonotype was sampled from an adult in good health and CMV-seropositive. The specimen was memory CD4+ T cells from blood. The rearrangement joins TRBV28 to TRBJ2-2; D unclear. CDR3 residues: CASSQWQKTNTGELFF. The CDR3 DNA sequence: TGTGCCAGCAGCCAATGGCAGAAAACTAACACCGGGGAGCTGTTTTTT.